The source of this T cell receptor (beta chain) is a study of blood T cell repertoires in COVID-19. Study context: Donors in the United States, Italy and Spain gave samples during acute or convalescent COVID-19. T cells, B-cell-depleted T cells, or PBMCs supplied cDNA or gDNA.

Germline V CDR1 and CDR2: SGHTA, FQGTGA. Trimming cost V 4 bases and J 2 bases, with 15 bases left between them. The CDR3 loop spans 17 amino acids. Study processing details: Cell counts per sample came from amplifying reference gene primers. Some clones are missing from TCRdb's copy, which holds only in-frame ones; the method was immunoSEQ multiplex PCR. D and trimming were read from the DNA, whereas the V and J calls and clone size are those reported in that table. The sample carries 150,000 to 200,000 clones, about nine tenths recorded once. The chain combines TRBV7-3 with TRBJ2-6, with D perhaps matching TRBD2 (6 bases). The specimen sequenced was peripheral blood. This TCR was sampled from a man aged 55 to 69 with acute or convalescent COVID-19. This CDR3 is CASSSRAAGTGANVLTF. CDR3 DNA sequence: TGTGCCAGCAGCTCCCGAGCTGCGGGGACTGGGGCCAACGTCCTGACTTTC. Filled out from reference TRBV7-3 and TRBJ2-6, the complete variable domain reads GAGVSQTPSNKVTEKGKYVELRCDPISGHTALYWYRQSLGQGPEFLIYFQGTGAADDSGLPNDRFFAVRPEGSVSTLKIQRTERGDSAVYLCASSSRAAGTGANVLTFGAGSRLTVL.